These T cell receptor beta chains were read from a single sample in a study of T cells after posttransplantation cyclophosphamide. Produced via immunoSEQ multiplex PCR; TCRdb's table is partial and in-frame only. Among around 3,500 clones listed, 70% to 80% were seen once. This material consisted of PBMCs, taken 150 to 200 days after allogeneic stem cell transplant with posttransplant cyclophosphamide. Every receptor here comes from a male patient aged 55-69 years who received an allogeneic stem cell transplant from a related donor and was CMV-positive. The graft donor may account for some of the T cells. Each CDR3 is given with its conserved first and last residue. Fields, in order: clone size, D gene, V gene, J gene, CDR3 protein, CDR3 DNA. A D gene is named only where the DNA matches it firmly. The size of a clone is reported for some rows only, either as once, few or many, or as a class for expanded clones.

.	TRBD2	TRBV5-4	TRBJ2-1	CASSFSGMGGNEQFF	TGTGCCAGCAGCTTCAGCGGGATGGGCGGCAATGAGCAGTTCTTC
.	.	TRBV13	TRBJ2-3	CASSLGQGGDTQYF	TGTGCCAGCAGCTTGGGGCAGGGGGGAGATACGCAGTATTTT
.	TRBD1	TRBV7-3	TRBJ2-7	CASSPQSRGQGAEQYF	TGTGCCAGCAGCCCCCAGTCGAGGGGACAGGGGGCCGAGCAGTACTTC
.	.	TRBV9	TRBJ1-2	CASSVEDRSNYGYTF	TGTGCCAGCAGCGTAGAAGACAGGTCGAACTATGGCTACACCTTC
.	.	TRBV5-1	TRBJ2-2	CASSSQGTGELFF	TGCGCCAGCAGCTCACAGGGCACCGGGGAGCTGTTTTTT
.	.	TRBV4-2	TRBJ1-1	CASSQVGDSSFEAFF	TGTGCCAGCAGCCAAGTCGGAGACAGTAGCTTCGAAGCTTTCTTT
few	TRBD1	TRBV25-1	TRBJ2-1	CASSKTGSNEQFF	TGTGCCAGCAGTAAGACAGGGTCGAATGAGCAGTTCTTC
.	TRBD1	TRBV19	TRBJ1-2	CASSIAQQGGGYTF	TGTGCCAGTAGTATAGCCCAACAGGGGGGCGGCTACACCTTC
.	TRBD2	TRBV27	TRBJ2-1	CASSWGGGYNEQFF	TGTGCCAGCAGTTGGGGCGGGGGCTACAATGAGCAGTTCTTC
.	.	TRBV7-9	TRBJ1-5	CASSSSGAGDQPQHF	TGTGCCAGCAGCTCTAGTGGGGCGGGGGATCAGCCCCAGCATTTT
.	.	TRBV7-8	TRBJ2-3	CASSFPQGGTDTQYF	TGTGCCAGCAGCTTTCCACAGGGTGGGACAGATACGCAGTATTTT
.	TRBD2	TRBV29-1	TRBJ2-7	CSVRDGTSGSYEQYF	TGCAGCGTCCGGGACGGGACTAGCGGGTCTTACGAGCAGTACTTC
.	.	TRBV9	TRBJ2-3	CASSGLNTDTQYF	TGTGCCAGCAGCGGACTAAACACAGATACGCAGTATTTT
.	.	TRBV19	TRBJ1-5	CASSLQGGQPQHF	TGTGCCAGTAGTCTACAGGGTGGTCAGCCCCAGCATTTT
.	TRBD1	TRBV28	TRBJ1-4	CASIQGRDRFLEKLFF	TGTGCCAGCATCCAGGGGAGGGACAGGTTTCTTGAAAAACTGTTTTTT
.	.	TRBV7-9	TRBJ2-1	CASSLESIIAVQFF	TGTGCCAGCAGCTTAGAGTCTATTATCGCCGTCCAGTTCTTC
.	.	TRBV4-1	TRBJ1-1	CASSPIRTTGNTEAFF	TGCGCCAGCAGCCCTATACGCACAACAGGGAACACTGAAGCTTTCTTT
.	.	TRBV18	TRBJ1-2	CASSLERTDSNYGYTF	TGTGCCAGCTCACTAGAGCGGACAGACTCTAACTATGGCTACACCTTC
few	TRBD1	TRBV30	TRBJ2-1	CAWSSQTGLAYNEQFF	TGTGCCTGGAGTTCCCAGACAGGGTTAGCCTACAATGAGCAGTTCTTC